One sample yielded the 20 T cell receptor beta chains listed below, sequenced in a study of OX40 agonist ivuxolimab in advanced cancers. Here immunoSEQ multiplex PCR was the method, and the copy in TCRdb shows in-frame clones only, minus some. Among around 25,000 clones listed, roughly 85% were seen once. This sample comprised CD4+ or CD8+ T cells sorted from blood, obtained in a trial of the OX40 agonist ivuxolimab. Receptors originate from an adult with an advanced solid tumor such as melanoma, head and neck, liver or kidney cancer.

The rearrangement links TRBV2 to TRBJ1-2, with D maybe TRBD1 (5 bases). The germline V gene encodes CDR1 SNHLY and CDR2 FYNNEI. With 9 bases removed from V and 4 bases from J, the gap between germline ends came to 15 bases. The CDR3 totals 13 residues. The chain's CDR3 is CARSDPGPYGYTF. The CDR3 DNA reads TGTGCCAGATCGGACCCGGGGCCCTATGGCTACACCTTC.

The J gene is TRBJ1-5, the V gene TRBV2; D might be TRBD1 (5 bases). The CDR3 loop spans 12 amino acids. Trimming took 7 bases from V and 7 from J, leaving 11 bases between them. Germline CDR1 reads SNHLY; CDR2 reads FYNNEI. The CDR3 region has the DNA TGTGCCAGCACATGGGGGAACCAGCCCCAGCATTTT. Its protein is CASTWGNQPQHF.

The chain is built from TRBV4-1 and TRBJ2-7, with D possibly being TRBD1 (6 bases). The germline V gene has CDR1 MGHRA and CDR2 YSYEKL. V dropped 4 bases and J dropped 1 base, with 17 bases sitting between them. There are 16 residues in the CDR3. Here the CDR3 DNA reads TGCGCCAGCAGCCCCGGGATAGCCCAGGGGTCCTACGAGCAGTACTTC. Translated, it gives CASSPGIAQGSYEQYF.

The chain links TRBV5-1 to TRBJ1-2; no clear D. The ends were cut back, 0 bases at V and 3 bases at J, with 12 bases in the middle. The CDR3 covers 15 residues. Looked up from germline, CDR1 is SGHRS and CDR2 is YFSETQ. The CDR3 spells CASSLGLGMDYGYTF. CDR3 bases: TGCGCCAGCAGCTTGGGCTTGGGAATGGACTATGGCTACACCTTC.

This chain connects TRBV10-3 to TRBJ2-2, with D perhaps matching TRBD1 (5 bases). The CDR3 is 13 residues long. In germline, CDR1 is ENHRY, CDR2 SYGVKD. The V end was cut by 8 bases, the J end by 7 bases, with 14 bases between. This CDR3 is CAIGSGLSGELFF. The CDR3 DNA reads as TGTGCCATCGGGTCAGGGTTGAGCGGGGAGCTGTTTTTT.

The chain links TRBV19 to TRBJ2-3, with a weak D call TRBD2 (6 bases). Trimming stripped 3 bases from V and 2 bases from J, with 15 bases between. Germline CDR1 reads LNHDA; CDR2 reads SQIVND (reference sequence). This CDR3 is built from 16 residues. CDR3 sequence (DNA): TGTGCCAGTAGTATTGTGGGACTTGAAGACACAGATACGCAGTATTTT. The encoded protein is CASSIVGLEDTDTQYF. Drawing the rest from reference TRBV19 and TRBJ2-3, the complete variable domain is DGGITQSPKYLFRKEGQNVTLSCEQNLNHDAMYWYRQDPGQGLRLIYYSQIVNDFQKGDIAEGYSVSREKKESFPLTVTSAQKNPTAFYLCASSIVGLEDTDTQYFGPGTRLTVL.

The chain carries TRBV4-1 and TRBJ2-7, with D possibly being TRBD1 or TRBD2 (6 bases each). This CDR3 spans 15 amino acids. CDR1 MGHRA and CDR2 YSYEKL come from the germline V gene. Trimming pared 1 base from V and 4 bases from J, leaving 14 bases between. The CDR3 bases are TGCGCCAGCAGCCAAGTAATGGGGGGCAGATACGAGCAGTACTTC. Protein sequence: CASSQVMGGRYEQYF.

V usage is TRBV2 and J usage is TRBJ2-2, with D unclear. The CDR3 runs 13 residues. V shed 7 bases and J shed 0 bases, with 6 bases lying between them. Germline CDR1 SNHLY, CDR2 FYNNEI. The CDR3 bases are TGTGCCAGCATGGATCCGAACACCGGGGAGCTGTTTTTT. This translates into CASMDPNTGELFF. Using reference TRBV2 and TRBJ2-2 for the parts outside the CDR3, the full variable domain is EPEVTQTPSHQVTQMGQEVILRCVPISNHLYFYWYRQILGQKVEFLVSFYNNEISEKSEIFDDQFSVERPDGSNFTLKIRSTKLEDSAMYFCASMDPNTGELFFGEGSRLTVL.

The V and J genes are TRBV7-8 and TRBJ1-2, with 7 bases matching TRBD1. This CDR3 has 16 residues. The germline CDR1 and CDR2 sequences are SGHVS and FQNEAQ. V trimming: 1 base; J trimming: 4 bases; junction bases outside the gene matches: 9. The chain's CDR3 is CASSLVPAGGIYGYTF. CDR3 bases: TGTGCCAGCAGCTTAGTCCCCGCAGGGGGAATCTATGGCTACACCTTC.

This chain links TRBV6-4 with TRBJ2-2; D gene unclear. The germline V gene has CDR1 MRHNA and CDR2 SNTAGT. CDR3 length: 14 amino acids. Trimming removed 2 bases from V and 3 bases from J, with 7 bases in between. This chain's CDR3 is CASSDASDTGELFF. The DNA for the CDR3 is TGTGCCAGCAGTGACGCTTCGGACACCGGGGAGCTGTTTTTT.

The rearrangement joins TRBV4-1 to TRBJ2-5; D remains unclear. Germline V gene sequence: CDR1 MGHRA, CDR2 YSYEKL. This CDR3 is built from 15 residues. Trimming removed 0 bases from V and 5 bases from J, with 13 bases in between. CDR3 region: CASSQDLLVWETQYF. The CDR3 DNA reads TGCGCCAGCAGCCAAGATCTCCTAGTTTGGGAGACCCAGTACTTC.

The gene calls are TRBV7-9 and TRBJ2-5; the D is unclear. The V end was cut by 5 bases, the J end by 10 bases, with 14 bases between. The germline gives CDR1 SEHNR, CDR2 FQNEAQ (reference sequence). The CDR3 covers 12 residues. CDR3 nucleotides: TGTGCCAGCAGCCCTAATCCGGCTTTCCAGTACTTC. Its protein is CASSPNPAFQYF.

The chain recombines TRBV5-4 with TRBJ2-2; 8 bases fit TRBD2. CDR1 and CDR2 from the germline V gene are SGHNT and YYREEE (reference sequence). J gave up 4 bases and V 3 bases, and 5 bases lay outside the gene matches. The CDR3 totals 15 residues. CDR3: CASSSIGGVTGELFF. CDR3 nucleotide sequence: TGTGCCAGCAGCTCGATCGGGGGGGTCACCGGGGAGCTGTTTTTT.

This clone was observed once. J is TRBJ1-1 and V is TRBV7-2; weak D call: TRBD1 (6 bases). Trimming cost V 0 bases and J 4 bases, with 12 bases left between them. Germline V gives CDR1 SGHTA, CDR2 FQGNSA. The CDR3 spans 15 residues. The CDR3 loop is CASSLAPGVGTEAFF. DNA for the CDR3: TGTGCCAGCAGCTTAGCCCCAGGGGTGGGCACTGAAGCTTTCTTT.

This rearrangement joins TRBV5-8 to TRBJ1-6; no clear D gene. V gave up 6 bases and J gave up 8 bases, with 12 bases separating them. CDR1 is SGHTS, CDR2 YDEGEE, per germline. The CDR3 has 13 residues. DNA for the CDR3: TGTGCCAGCAACAATGGGAGATATTCACCCCTCCACTTT. This sequence encodes CASNNGRYSPLHF.

This chain joins TRBV11-2 and TRBJ2-5; the match to TRBD2 covers 7 bases. Trimming cost V 6 bases and J 3 bases; bases outside gene matches: 4. Germline V gene sequence: CDR1 SGHAT, CDR2 FQNNGV. The CDR3 is 13 amino acids. In DNA form, the CDR3 reads TGTGCCAGCAGAAAGGGAGGGGAAGAGACCCAGTACTTC. Encoded protein: CASRKGGEETQYF.

This chain joins TRBV7-2 and TRBJ1-2; 10 nucleotides agree with TRBD1. This CDR3 is 15 amino acids long. The trim removed 4 bases at V and 2 bases at J, leaving 4 bases unmatched. CDR1 SGHTA and CDR2 FQGNSA come from the germline V gene. CDR3 sequence reads: CASSSDRGGNYGYTF. CDR3 nucleotides: TGTGCCAGCAGCTCGGACAGGGGGGGCAACTATGGCTACACCTTC. Full variable domain (outside the CDR3, taken from reference TRBV7-2 and TRBJ1-2): GAGVSQSPSNKVTEKGKDVELRCDPISGHTALYWYRQSLGQGLEFLIYFQGNSAPDKSGLPSDRFSAERTGGSVSTLTIQRTQQEDSAVYLCASSSDRGGNYGYTFGSGTRLTVV.

V is TRBV11-2 and J is TRBJ1-5, with TRBD1 matching 7 bases. CDR1 is SGHAT, CDR2 FQNNGV, per germline. The V gene end was trimmed by 5 bases and the J gene end by 0 bases; junction bases not matched to a gene: 7. The CDR3 runs to 16 residues. The CDR3 protein is CASSTTGYNSNQPQHF. The CDR3, as DNA: TGTGCCAGCAGCACGACAGGGTATAATAGCAATCAGCCCCAGCATTTT.

The chain has TRBV5-4 and TRBJ1-1; no clear D gene. This CDR3 contains 15 residues. Trimming took off 4 bases at V and 0 bases at J, with 13 bases between the two ends. CDR1 SGHNT and CDR2 YYREEE come from the germline V gene (reference sequence). The chain's CDR3 is CASSRLEDLNTEAFF. The CDR3 coding sequence is TGTGCCAGCAGCCGCCTGGAGGACTTGAACACTGAAGCTTTCTTT.

This chain joins TRBV5-5 and TRBJ2-7; 8 bases map to TRBD1. CDR3 length equals 14 residues. After removal of 0 bases from V and 7 bases from J, the junction contained 6 bases not matched to a gene. CDR1 is SGHKS, CDR2 YYEKEE, per germline (reference sequence). For the CDR3, the DNA is TGTGCCAGCAGCTTGGGGCAGGGGGCGCTTGAGCAGTACTTC. It yields the protein CASSLGQGALEQYF.